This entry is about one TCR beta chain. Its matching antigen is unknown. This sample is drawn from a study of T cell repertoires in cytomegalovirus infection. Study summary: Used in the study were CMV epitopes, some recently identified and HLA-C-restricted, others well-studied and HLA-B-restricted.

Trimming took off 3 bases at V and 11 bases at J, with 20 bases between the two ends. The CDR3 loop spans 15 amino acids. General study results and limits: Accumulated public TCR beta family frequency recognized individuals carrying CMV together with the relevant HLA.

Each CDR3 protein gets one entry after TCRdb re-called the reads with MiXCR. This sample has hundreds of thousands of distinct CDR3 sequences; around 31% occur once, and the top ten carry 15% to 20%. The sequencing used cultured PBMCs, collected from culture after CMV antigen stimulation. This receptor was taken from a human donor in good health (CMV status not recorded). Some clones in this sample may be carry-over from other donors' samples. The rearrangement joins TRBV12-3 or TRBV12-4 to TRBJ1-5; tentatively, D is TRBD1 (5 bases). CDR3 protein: CASSLSAGMGWSQHF. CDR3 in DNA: TGTGCCAGCAGTTTGTCGGCAGGGATGGGTTGGTCCCAGCATTTT.